This T cell receptor beta chain was found in a study of blood T cell repertoires in COVID-19. Cohort allocation depended upon clinical history that participants reported. The CDR3 spans 11 residues. V was pared by 5 bases and J by 4 bases, with 5 bases between. Measured with immunoSEQ multiplex PCR; TCRdb has only the in-frame clones, and not every one. The data show 230,000 or so clones, about nine tenths seen once. The sample was PBMCs or T cells enriched from blood (not recorded which). This clonotype originated in a woman between 35 and 50 years old with acute COVID-19. This sequence joins TRBV12-3 or TRBV12-4 and TRBJ1-1; D remains unclear. The CDR3 nucleotides read TGTGCCAGCAGTAGCGGCACTGAAGCTTTCTTT. Protein: CASSSGTEAFF.